This T cell receptor beta chain came from a study of cytomegalovirus exposure and HLA in healthy donors. The PCR ran on 60 Vbeta and 13 Jbeta primers. Under the authors' procedure: Later analysis identified tens of millions of unique TCR beta chains, around 10 million shared. Repertoires were generated with immunoSEQ multiplex PCR, while TCRdb's copy carries only in-frame clones and drops some. That table gives V, J and clone size, and the DNA gave D and trimming. The sample includes 100,000 to 150,000 clones, about 80% of them seen just once. CDR1 is LGHNA and CDR2 is YNFKEQ in the germline V gene. This CDR3 spans 16 amino acids. V shed 1 base, J shed 6 bases, and the junction held 8 bases outside the gene matches.

This receptor was taken from a man in his forties in good health and CMV-seronegative. V usage is TRBV4-2 and J usage is TRBJ2-5; 10 bases fit TRBD2. Sequenced material: PBMCs. CDR3 residues: CASSQVPAGGDQTQYF. The DNA for the CDR3 is TGTGCCAGCAGCCAAGTGCCAGCGGGGGGGGATCAGACCCAGTACTTC.